This T cell receptor beta chain was obtained from a study of T cell repertoires in cytomegalovirus infection. Worth noting for this clonotype: Its antigen is not known.

V shed 4 bases and J shed 4 bases, with 11 bases lying between them. Germline V CDR1 and CDR2: MNHEY, SMNVEV (reference sequence). CDR3 size: 13 residues. Each CDR3 protein is one row after TCRdb ran MiXCR on the reads. Among 150,000 or so distinct CDR3 sequences listed, 20% to 25% were seen once. The rearrangement links TRBV27 to TRBJ2-7; D is undetermined. Sequenced material: CD8+ T cells from cultured PBMCs, taken from culture after CMV antigen stimulation. This TCR was recovered from a human donor in good health (CMV status not recorded). Some clones in this sample may be carry-over from other donors' samples. The CDR3 loop is CASSWNRVYEQYF. As DNA, the CDR3 is TGTGCCAGCAGTTGGAATAGGGTTTACGAGCAGTACTTC.